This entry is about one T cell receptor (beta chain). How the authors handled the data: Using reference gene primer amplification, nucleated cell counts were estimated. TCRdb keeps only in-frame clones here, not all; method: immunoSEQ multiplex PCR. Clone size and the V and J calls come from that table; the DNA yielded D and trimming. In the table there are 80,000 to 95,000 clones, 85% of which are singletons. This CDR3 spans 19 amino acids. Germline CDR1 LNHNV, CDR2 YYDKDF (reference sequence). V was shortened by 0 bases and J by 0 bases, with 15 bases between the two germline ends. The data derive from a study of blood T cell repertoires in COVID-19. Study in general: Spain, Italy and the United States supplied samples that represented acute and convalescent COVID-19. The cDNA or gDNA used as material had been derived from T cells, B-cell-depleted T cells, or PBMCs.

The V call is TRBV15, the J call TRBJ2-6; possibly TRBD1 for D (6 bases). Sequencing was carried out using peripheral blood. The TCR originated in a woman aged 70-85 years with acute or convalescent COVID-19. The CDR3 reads CATSRDISPRGSGANVLTF. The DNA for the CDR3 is TGTGCCACCAGCAGAGATATCTCTCCCAGGGGCTCTGGGGCCAACGTCCTGACTTTC.